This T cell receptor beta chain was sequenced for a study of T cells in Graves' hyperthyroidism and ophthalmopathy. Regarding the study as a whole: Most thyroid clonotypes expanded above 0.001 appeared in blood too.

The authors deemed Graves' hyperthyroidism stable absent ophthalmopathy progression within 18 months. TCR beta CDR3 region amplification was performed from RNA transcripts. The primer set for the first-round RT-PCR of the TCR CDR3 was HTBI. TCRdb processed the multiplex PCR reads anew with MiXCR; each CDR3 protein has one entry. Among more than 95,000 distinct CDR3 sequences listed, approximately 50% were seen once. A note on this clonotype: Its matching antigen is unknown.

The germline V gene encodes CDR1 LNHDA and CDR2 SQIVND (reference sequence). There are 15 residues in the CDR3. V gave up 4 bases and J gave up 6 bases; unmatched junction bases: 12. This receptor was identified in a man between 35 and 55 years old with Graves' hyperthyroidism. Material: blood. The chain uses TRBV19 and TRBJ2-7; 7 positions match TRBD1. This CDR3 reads CASSTGTVEGAEQYF. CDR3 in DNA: TGTGCCAGTAGTACCGGGACAGTTGAGGGGGCCGAGCAGTACTTC.